A single sample gave rise to the 10 T cell receptor beta chains below, sequenced in a study of blood T cell repertoires in COVID-19. Sequencing used immunoSEQ multiplex PCR; TCRdb keeps in-frame clones, though not all of them. This repertoire shows 65,000 or so clones, approximately 84% found once; its top ten account for over 25%. Sequenced input: peripheral blood. The receptors stem from a human donor in a cohort sampled during active COVID-19.

The count of this clone is one. The chain employs TRBV11-1 and TRBJ1-5, with D maybe TRBD1 (6 bases). Germline V CDR1 and CDR2: SGHAT, FQDESV (reference sequence). This CDR3 has 13 amino acids. V gave up 5 bases and J gave up 7 bases, with 12 bases separating them. The CDR3 sequence is CASSLTQGQPQHF. The CDR3 coding sequence is TGTGCCAGCAGCCTCACGCAGGGGCAGCCCCAGCATTTT.

The chain combines TRBV28 with TRBJ2-7; D uncertain. The V end lost 2 bases, the J end lost 3 bases, and 8 bases lay between the germline ends. The CDR3 sequence is 13 residues long. From germline, CDR1 is MDHEN and CDR2 SYDVKM. CDR3 protein: CASSLVLDYEQYF. CDR3 in DNA: TGTGCCAGCAGTTTAGTCTTAGACTACGAGCAGTACTTC. Combining the CDR3 with reference TRBV28 and TRBJ2-7 gives the whole variable domain DVKVTQSSRYLVKRTGEKVFLECVQDMDHENMFWYRQDPGLGLRLIYFSYDVKMKEKGDIPEGYSVSREKKERFSLILESASTNQTSMYLCASSLVLDYEQYFGPGTRLTVT.

This rearrangement joins TRBV18 to TRBJ1-4; 7 nucleotides match TRBD1. Trimming removed 4 bases from V and 5 bases from J; junction bases left unmatched: 7. This CDR3 is built from 15 residues. Germline V gene data show CDR1 as KGHSH and CDR2 as LQKENI. For the CDR3, the DNA is TGTGCCAGCTCACTATCGACAGGGTCCAATGAAAAACTGTTTTTT. As protein: CASSLSTGSNEKLFF. The variable domain in full, completed from reference TRBV18 and TRBJ1-4, reads NAGVMQNPRHLVRRRGQEARLRCSPMKGHSHVYWYRQLPEEGLKFMVYLQKENIIDESGMPKERFSAEFPKEGPSILRIQQVVRGDSAAYFCASSLSTGSNEKLFFGSGTQLSVL.

CDR3 DNA: TGTGCCAGCAGTAGTGGGACTAGCGGATTCTCTGGGGCCAACGTCCTGACTTTC. Residues: CASSSGTSGFSGANVLTF. The chain has TRBV7-9 and TRBJ2-6, with 11 nucleotides matching TRBD2. Germline CDR1 reads SEHNR; CDR2 reads FQNEAQ (reference sequence). The V and J ends lost 6 bases and 0 bases, in that order; junction bases with no gene match: 7. The CDR3 is 18 residues long.

The V and J genes are TRBV19 and TRBJ1-5; D unresolved. The CDR3 loop spans 15 amino acids. Germline assignment: CDR1 LNHDA and CDR2 SQIVND (reference sequence). The V end lost 0 bases, the J end lost 4 bases, and 10 bases lay between the germline ends. The CDR3 loop is CASSIERAVNQPQHF. The CDR3 DNA follows: TGTGCCAGTAGTATAGAGAGGGCAGTTAATCAGCCCCAGCATTTT.

CDR3 in amino acids: CASSLTSGSSGELFF. CDR3 nucleotides: TGTGCCAGTAGTCTCACCAGCGGGAGTAGCGGGGAGCTGTTTTTT. This chain uses TRBV19 with TRBJ2-2; TRBD2 agrees at 8 bases. V trimming: 5 bases; J trimming: 7 bases; junction bases outside the gene matches: 9. This CDR3 comprises 15 residues. Germline V gives CDR1 LNHDA, CDR2 SQIVND (reference sequence).

This chain joins TRBV6-4 and TRBJ2-7; 8 nucleotides match TRBD1. The germline CDR1 and CDR2 sequences are MRHNA and SNTAGT. The CDR3 runs to 13 residues. After removal of 7 bases from V and 3 bases from J, the junction contained 5 bases not matched to a gene. CDR3 in amino acids: CASTVTGVYEQYF. For the CDR3, the DNA is TGTGCCAGCACCGTGACAGGGGTCTACGAGCAGTACTTC.

This clone showed up just a few times. The chain uses TRBV9 and TRBJ1-1; D is undetermined. This CDR3 is built from 13 residues. The V end was cut by 0 bases, the J end by 1 base, with 4 bases between. Germline CDR1 SGDLS, CDR2 YYNGEE. The CDR3 loop reads CASSVDRNTEAFF. CDR3 nucleotides: TGTGCCAGCAGCGTAGACAGGAACACTGAAGCTTTCTTT. Based on the CDR3 plus reference TRBV9 and TRBJ1-1, the full variable domain is DSGVTQTPKHLITATGQRVTLRCSPRSGDLSVYWYQQSLDQGLQFLIQYYNGEERAKGNILERFSAQQFPDLHSELNLSSLELGDSALYFCASSVDRNTEAFFGQGTRLTVV.

This rearrangement joins TRBV5-1 to TRBJ1-1; D may be TRBD1 (6 bases). The CDR3 has 17 amino acids. Trimming stripped 1 base from V and 5 bases from J, with 21 bases between. The germline V gene has CDR1 SGHRS and CDR2 YFSETQ. As DNA, the CDR3 is TGCGCCAGCAGCTTGTTAGGACCTGGGGGCGAGCGGACTGAAGCTTTCTTT. Amino acids: CASSLLGPGGERTEAFF. Complete variable domain (other parts from reference TRBV5-1 and TRBJ1-1): KAGVTQTPRYLIKTRGQQVTLSCSPISGHRSVSWYQQTPGQGLQFLFEYFSETQRNKGNFPGRFSGRQFSNSRSEMNVSTLELGDSALYLCASSLLGPGGERTEAFFGQGTRLTVV.

This clone came up a few times. The chain uses TRBV2 and TRBJ2-4; TRBD2 is a possible D gene (5 bases). Trimming shortened V by 7 bases and J by 2 bases, and 6 bases separated the two germline ends. The CDR3 contains 12 residues. Germline V gene sequence: CDR1 SNHLY, CDR2 FYNNEI. The CDR3 loop is CASTGSKNIQYF. Here the CDR3 DNA reads TGTGCCAGCACGGGGTCCAAAAACATTCAGTACTTC.